The next 14 T cell receptor beta chains were all read from a single sample in a study of blood T cell repertoires in COVID-19. Clones were sequenced by immunoSEQ multiplex PCR, and TCRdb holds only the in-frame ones, with some missing. The data hold 150,000 to 200,000 clones, with 80% to 95% observed a single time. The sequencing input was peripheral blood. These receptors originate from a man in his fifties with acute or convalescent COVID-19.

The rearrangement links TRBV9 to TRBJ2-1; 10 bases line up with TRBD2. The ends lost 0 bases at V and 8 bases at J; junction bases unmatched: 11. The CDR3 contains 17 residues. Germline CDR1 and CDR2: SGDLS and YYNGEE. In DNA form, the CDR3 reads TGTGCCAGCAGCGTAGCTAGTTTCGCTAGCGGGAGTGATGAGCAGTTCTTC. Its protein product is CASSVASFASGSDEQFF. Based on the CDR3 plus reference TRBV9 and TRBJ2-1, the full variable domain is DSGVTQTPKHLITATGQRVTLRCSPRSGDLSVYWYQQSLDQGLQFLIQYYNGEERAKGNILERFSAQQFPDLHSELNLSSLELGDSALYFCASSVASFASGSDEQFFGPGTRLTVL.

The chain combines TRBV7-3 with TRBJ2-5; maybe TRBD1 (5 bases). The CDR3 runs to 13 residues. The V and J ends lost 5 bases and 4 bases respectively, with 11 bases between them. CDR1 SGHTA and CDR2 FQGTGA come from the germline V gene. The CDR3 DNA follows: TGTGCCAGCAGCCTCACAGGTTCAGAGACCCAGTACTTC. This translates into CASSLTGSETQYF.

The chain carries TRBV6-2 or TRBV6-3 and TRBJ2-1, with TRBD2 matching 9 bases. The CDR3 is made up of 18 amino acids. The germline gives CDR1 MNHEY, CDR2 SVGEGT. J gave up 5 bases and V 5 bases, and 16 bases lay outside the gene matches. CDR3 loop: CASSPKRGASPNNNEQFF. The CDR3 DNA follows: TGTGCCAGCAGTCCAAAGCGGGGGGCCTCACCGAATAACAATGAGCAGTTCTTC.

V gene TRBV28 combines with J gene TRBJ1-5; 7 nucleotides align to TRBD1. Germline V gene data show CDR1 as MDHEN and CDR2 as SYDVKM. The CDR3 sequence is 18 residues long. J gave up 0 bases and V 7 bases, and 15 bases lay outside the gene matches. CDR3 DNA sequence: TGTGCCAGCACTGGTTCCGGGGACAGATGGTATAGCAATCAGCCCCAGCATTTT. It encodes CASTGSGDRWYSNQPQHF.

The chain is built from TRBV27 and TRBJ2-7; 7 nucleotides agree with TRBD1. The CDR3 spans 14 residues. V shed 0 bases, J shed 4 bases, and the junction held 3 bases outside the gene matches. CDR1 is MNHEY, CDR2 SMNVEV, per germline (reference sequence). This CDR3 is CASSLSGTVYEQYF. CDR3 DNA sequence: TGTGCCAGCAGTTTATCCGGGACAGTATACGAGCAGTACTTC.

The chain combines TRBV11-3 with TRBJ2-1; the match to TRBD2 covers 9 bases. Germline V gives CDR1 SGHNT, CDR2 YENEEA. The junction had 6 bases not matched to a gene; V was cut back by 2 bases and J by 4 bases. The CDR3 covers 16 residues. The CDR3 reads CASSLSGSGSYNEQFF. The CDR3 nucleotides are TGTGCCAGCAGCTTATCAGGTAGCGGGAGTTACAATGAGCAGTTCTTC.

This CDR3 is CASSRYSNSNQPQHF. CDR3 nucleotide sequence: TGTGCCAGCAGCCGGTACAGTAATAGCAATCAGCCCCAGCATTTT. The chain has TRBV6-2 or TRBV6-3 and TRBJ1-5; D is unclear. The germline V and J ends were trimmed by 6 bases and 0 bases, with 12 bases remaining between them. Germline CDR1 reads MNHEY; CDR2 reads SVGEGT. The CDR3 totals 15 residues.

The chain recombines TRBV9 with TRBJ2-7; TRBD2 agrees at 7 bases. The V segment lost 7 bases and the J segment 5 bases; nucleotides outside the gene matches: 15. CDR3 length: 15 amino acids. Germline values: CDR1 SGDLS, CDR2 YYNGEE. This chain's CDR3 is CASAVSGEGRNEQYF. CDR3 DNA: TGTGCCAGCGCGGTCTCGGGGGAGGGCAGGAACGAGCAGTACTTC.

The rearrangement joins TRBV6-2 or TRBV6-3 to TRBJ2-1; 10 positions agree with TRBD2. Germline V CDR1 and CDR2: MNHEY, SVGEGT. This CDR3 is built from 17 residues. V lost 0 bases and J lost 2; bases outside the gene matches: 4. The CDR3 DNA reads as TGTGCCAGCAGTTACTCGACTAGCGGGTTAACCTACAATGAGCAGTTCTTC. Protein sequence: CASSYSTSGLTYNEQFF.

This clone showed up just once. V usage is TRBV2 and J usage is TRBJ1-5; 7 bases are shared with TRBD1. Unmatched junction bases numbered 7, after V lost 8 bases and J lost 3 bases. CDR3 length: 14 residues. The germline V gene has CDR1 SNHLY and CDR2 FYNNEI. CDR3 bases: TGTGCCAGCGTCCCGGGACAGTCCAATCAGCCCCAGCATTTT. It translates to CASVPGQSNQPQHF.

The chain employs TRBV11-3 and TRBJ1-5; possible D gene TRBD1, 5 bases. This CDR3 is built from 15 residues. Trimming pared 5 bases from V and 0 bases from J, leaving 11 bases between. Looked up from germline, CDR1 is SGHNT and CDR2 is YENEEA. CDR3 in DNA: TGTGCCAGCAGCAGAAGGACATATAGCAATCAGCCCCAGCATTTT. It is translated as CASSRRTYSNQPQHF. The full variable domain, rest sourced from reference TRBV11-3 and TRBJ1-5, is EAGVVQSPRYKIIEKKQPVAFWCNPISGHNTLYWYLQNLGQGPELLIRYENEEAVDDSQLPKDRFSAERLKGVDSTLKIQPAELGDSAVYLCASSRRTYSNQPQHFGDGTRLSIL.

The chain uses TRBV5-1 and TRBJ2-2, with a weak D call TRBD1 (5 bases). The CDR3 is made up of 16 amino acids. Germline values: CDR1 SGHRS, CDR2 YFSETQ. V was cut by 3 bases and J by 1 base, with 13 bases left in between. The CDR3: CASSSRGLGNTGELFF. The CDR3 DNA reads TGCGCCAGCAGCTCAAGGGGTCTGGGGAACACCGGGGAGCTGTTTTTT.

This clone is a singleton in its sample. The chain combines TRBV28 with TRBJ2-1, with D tentatively TRBD1 (5 bases). The CDR3 extends over 15 amino acids. The V gene lost 2 bases and the J gene lost 5 bases, with 13 bases spanning the gap. CDR1 and CDR2 from the germline V gene are MDHEN and SYDVKM. The CDR3 region has the DNA TGTGCCAGCAGTTTAGCTGGGGCAGGGAACAATGAGCAGTTCTTC. Encoded protein: CASSLAGAGNNEQFF. The whole variable domain, filled in from reference TRBV28 and TRBJ2-1, reads DVKVTQSSRYLVKRTGEKVFLECVQDMDHENMFWYRQDPGLGLRLIYFSYDVKMKEKGDIPEGYSVSREKKERFSLILESASTNQTSMYLCASSLAGAGNNEQFFGPGTRLTVL.

The chain couples TRBV5-1 to TRBJ1-2; D is undetermined. This CDR3 has 14 amino acids. Trimming removed 0 bases from V and 0 bases from J, with 6 bases in between. CDR1 SGHRS and CDR2 YFSETQ come from the germline V gene. CDR3 sequence (DNA): TGCGCCAGCAGCTTGGTAGAGGCTAACTATGGCTACACCTTC. It translates to CASSLVEANYGYTF.